This section outlines one TCR beta chain sequence together with its context. Its antigen is as yet unknown. Since a much larger clone is just one base distant, this may be a read error. The CDR3 consists of 16 residues. Germline V gene data show CDR1 as SGHDN and CDR2 as FVKESK. The sample comes from a study of tumor and adjacent non-tumor tissue in lung cancer. The wider study: Patients comprised eleven to twelve adenocarcinoma, a couple of squamous cell carcinoma and 1 small cell lung cancer. Samples averaged roughly 4.4 million productive TCRbeta reads each. Whole-study findings and limits: TCR diversity was significantly greater in tumor than normal lung tissue. In normal lung, the top 100 clones were significantly more dominant than in tumor.

A modified ARM-PCR protocol with three rounds of nested PCR amplified TCRbeta. Via MiXCR, TCRdb re-called the multiplex PCR reads, giving one row per CDR3 protein. The top ten clones hold under 50% of a sample with some 80,000 distinct CDR3 sequences, around 76% of them seen once. This sample's RNA came from whole unsorted tissue. More than 3 cm separated this lung sample from the edge of the tumor. The sample consisted of distant non-tumor lung tissue. The receptor was isolated from a man aged 65-85 years with non-small cell lung cancer. The chain joins TRBV14 to TRBJ2-7, with TRBD2 matching over 14 bases. CDR3 sequence: CTSSHLGTSGSYEQYF. CDR3 in DNA: TGTACCAGCAGCCATTTAGGGACTAGCGGGAGCTACGAGCAGTACTTC.